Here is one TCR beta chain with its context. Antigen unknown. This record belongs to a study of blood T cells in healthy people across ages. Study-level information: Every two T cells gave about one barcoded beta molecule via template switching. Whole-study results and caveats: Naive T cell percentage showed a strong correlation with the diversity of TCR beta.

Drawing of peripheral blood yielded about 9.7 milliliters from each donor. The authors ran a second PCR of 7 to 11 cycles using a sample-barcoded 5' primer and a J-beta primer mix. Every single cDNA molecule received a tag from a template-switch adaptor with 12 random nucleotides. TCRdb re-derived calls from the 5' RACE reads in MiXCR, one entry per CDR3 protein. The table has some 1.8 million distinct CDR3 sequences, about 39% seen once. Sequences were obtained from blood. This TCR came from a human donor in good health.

The CDR3 DNA reads as TGCGCCAGCAGCCAAACGGGGACGTCATCCTACAATGAGCAGTTCTTC. Residues: CASSQTGTSSYNEQFF. V is TRBV4-1 and J is TRBJ2-1; D assignment may be TRBD1 or TRBD2 (5 bases each). The CDR3 covers 16 residues. In germline, CDR1 is MGHRA, CDR2 YSYEKL. Trimming removed 2 bases from V and 1 base from J, with 12 bases in between.